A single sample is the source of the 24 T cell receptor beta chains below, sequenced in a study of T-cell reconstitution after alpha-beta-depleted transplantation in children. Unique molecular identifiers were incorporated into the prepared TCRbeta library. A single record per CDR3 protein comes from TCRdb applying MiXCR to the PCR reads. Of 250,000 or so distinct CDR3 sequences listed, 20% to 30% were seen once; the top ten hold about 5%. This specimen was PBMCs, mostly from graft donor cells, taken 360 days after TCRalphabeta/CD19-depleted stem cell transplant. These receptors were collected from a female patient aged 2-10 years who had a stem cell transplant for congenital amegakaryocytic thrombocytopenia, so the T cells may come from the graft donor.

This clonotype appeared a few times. The CDR3 DNA follows: TGTGCCAGCAGCTTGGTTCCTTCATTGGGGGCGCGGGAGACCCAGTACTTC. This gives the protein CASSLVPSLGARETQYF. V is TRBV5-4 and J is TRBJ2-5; a possible D gene is TRBD1 (6 bases). The CDR3 length is 17 residues. The ends were cut back, 0 bases at V and 5 bases at J, with 20 bases in the middle. Germline V gene data show CDR1 as SGHNT and CDR2 as YYREEE (reference sequence).

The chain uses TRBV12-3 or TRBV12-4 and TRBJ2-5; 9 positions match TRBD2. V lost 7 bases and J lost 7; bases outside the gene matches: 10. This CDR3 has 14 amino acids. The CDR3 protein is CASTPASGVGTQYF. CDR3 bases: TGTGCCAGCACCCCTGCTAGCGGGGTAGGGACCCAGTACTTC.

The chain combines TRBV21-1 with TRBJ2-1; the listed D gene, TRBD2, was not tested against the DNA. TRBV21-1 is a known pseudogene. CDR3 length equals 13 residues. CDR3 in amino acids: CASSKTSGGEQFF. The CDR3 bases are TGTGCCAGCAGCAAAACTAGCGGGGGTGAGCAGTTCTTC.

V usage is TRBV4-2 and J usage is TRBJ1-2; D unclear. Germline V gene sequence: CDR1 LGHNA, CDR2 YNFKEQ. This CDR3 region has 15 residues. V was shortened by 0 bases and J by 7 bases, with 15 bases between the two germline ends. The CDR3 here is CASSQENTVSLGYTF. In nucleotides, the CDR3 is TGTGCCAGCAGCCAAGAAAATACAGTTTCTCTTGGCTACACCTTC.

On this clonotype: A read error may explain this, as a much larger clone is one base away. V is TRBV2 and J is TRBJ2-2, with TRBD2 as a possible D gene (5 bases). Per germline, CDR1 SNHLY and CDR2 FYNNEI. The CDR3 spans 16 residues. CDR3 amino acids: CVSSDESGRYTGELFF. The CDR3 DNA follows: TGTGTCAGCAGTGACGAAAGCGGTCGGTACACCGGGGAGCTGTTTTTT.

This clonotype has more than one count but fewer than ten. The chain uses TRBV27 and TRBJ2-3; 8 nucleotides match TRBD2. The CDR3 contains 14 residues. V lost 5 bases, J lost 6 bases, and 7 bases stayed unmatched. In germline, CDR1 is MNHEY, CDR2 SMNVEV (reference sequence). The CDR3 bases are TGTGCCAGCAGTGTTACGGGGGGGCTCGATACGCAGTATTTT. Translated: CASSVTGGLDTQYF.

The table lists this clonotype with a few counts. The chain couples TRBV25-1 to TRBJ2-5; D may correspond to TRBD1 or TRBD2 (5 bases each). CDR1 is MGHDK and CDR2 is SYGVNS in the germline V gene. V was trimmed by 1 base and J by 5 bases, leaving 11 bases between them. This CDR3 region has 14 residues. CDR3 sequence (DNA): TGTGCCAGCAGTGAATTGAGGGGCGCGGAGACCCAGTACTTC. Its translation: CASSELRGAETQYF.

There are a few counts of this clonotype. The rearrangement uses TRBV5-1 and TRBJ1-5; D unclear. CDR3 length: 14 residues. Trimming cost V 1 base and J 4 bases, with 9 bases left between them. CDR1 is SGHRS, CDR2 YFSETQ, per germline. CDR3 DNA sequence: TGCGCCAGCAGCTTGTTTGGAGTTAATCAGCCCCAGCATTTT. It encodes CASSLFGVNQPQHF.

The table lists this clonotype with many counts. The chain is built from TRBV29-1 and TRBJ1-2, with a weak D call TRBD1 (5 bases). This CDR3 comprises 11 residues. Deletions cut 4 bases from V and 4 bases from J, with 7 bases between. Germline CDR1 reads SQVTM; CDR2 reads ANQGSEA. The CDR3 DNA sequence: TGCAGCGTTGGACAGATCTATGGCTACACCTTC. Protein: CSVGQIYGYTF.

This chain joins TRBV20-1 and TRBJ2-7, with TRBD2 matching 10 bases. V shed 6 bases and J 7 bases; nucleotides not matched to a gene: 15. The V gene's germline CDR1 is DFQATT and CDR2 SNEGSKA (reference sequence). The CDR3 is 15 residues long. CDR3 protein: CSAITGTSASGEQYF. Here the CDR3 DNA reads TGCAGTGCAATTACCGGGACTAGCGCGAGCGGAGAGCAGTACTTC.

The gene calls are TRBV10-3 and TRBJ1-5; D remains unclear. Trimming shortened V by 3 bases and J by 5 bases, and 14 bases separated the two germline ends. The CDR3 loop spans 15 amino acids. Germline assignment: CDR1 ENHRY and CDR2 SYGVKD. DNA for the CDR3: TGTGCCATCAGTGACGGAGGGCTTTTCGATCAGCCCCAGCATTTT. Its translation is CAISDGGLFDQPQHF.

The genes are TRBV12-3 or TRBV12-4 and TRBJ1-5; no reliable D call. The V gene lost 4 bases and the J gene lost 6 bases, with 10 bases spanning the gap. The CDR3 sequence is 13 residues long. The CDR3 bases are TGTGCCAGCAGTTCAACCCGAGGTCAGCCCCAGCATTTT. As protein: CASSSTRGQPQHF.

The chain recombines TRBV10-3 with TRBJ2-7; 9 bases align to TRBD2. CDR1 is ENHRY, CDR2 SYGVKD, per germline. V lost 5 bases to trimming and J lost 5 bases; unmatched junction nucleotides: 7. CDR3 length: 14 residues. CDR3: CAISPAGGLHEQYF. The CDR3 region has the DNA TGTGCCATCAGTCCGGCGGGGGGGCTCCACGAGCAGTACTTC.

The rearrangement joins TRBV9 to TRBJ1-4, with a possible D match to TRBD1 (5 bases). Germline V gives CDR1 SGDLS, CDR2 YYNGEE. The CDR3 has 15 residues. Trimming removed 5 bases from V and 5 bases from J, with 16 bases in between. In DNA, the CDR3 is TGTGCCAGCAGTCGTAGCTCGTCAGGGAATGAAAAACTGTTTTTT. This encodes CASSRSSSGNEKLFF.

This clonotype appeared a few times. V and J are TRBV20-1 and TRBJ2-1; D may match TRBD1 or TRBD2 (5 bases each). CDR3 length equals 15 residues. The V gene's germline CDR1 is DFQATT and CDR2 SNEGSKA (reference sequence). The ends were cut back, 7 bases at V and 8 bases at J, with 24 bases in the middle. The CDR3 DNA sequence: TGCAGTGGCAAGAAGACCCCGGGGCCTACCGATGAGCAGTTCTTC. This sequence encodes CSGKKTPGPTDEQFF.

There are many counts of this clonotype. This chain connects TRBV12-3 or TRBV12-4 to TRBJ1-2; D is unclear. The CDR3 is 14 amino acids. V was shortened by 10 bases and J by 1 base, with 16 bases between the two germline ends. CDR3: CATEAARNNYGYTF. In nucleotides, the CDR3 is TGTGCCACCGAAGCTGCACGAAATAACTATGGCTACACCTTC.

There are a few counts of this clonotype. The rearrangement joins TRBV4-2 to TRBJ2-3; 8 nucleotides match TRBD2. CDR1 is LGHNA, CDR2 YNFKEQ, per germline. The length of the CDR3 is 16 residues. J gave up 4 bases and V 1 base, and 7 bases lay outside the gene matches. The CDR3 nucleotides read TGTGCCAGCAGCCAAGCCGTCGGGGGGGACCCAGATACGCAGTATTTT. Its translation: CASSQAVGGDPDTQYF.

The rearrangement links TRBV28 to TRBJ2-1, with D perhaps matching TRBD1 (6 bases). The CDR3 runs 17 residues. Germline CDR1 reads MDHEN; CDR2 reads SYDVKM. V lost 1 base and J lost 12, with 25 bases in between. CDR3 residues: CASSLSGTMAYNDGQFF. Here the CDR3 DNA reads TGTGCCAGCAGTTTATCGGGGACAATGGCCTACAATGACGGGCAGTTCTTC.

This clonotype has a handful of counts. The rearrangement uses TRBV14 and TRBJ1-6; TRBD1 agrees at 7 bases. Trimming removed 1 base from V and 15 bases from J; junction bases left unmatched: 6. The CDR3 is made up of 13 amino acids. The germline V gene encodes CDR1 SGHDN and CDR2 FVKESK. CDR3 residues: CASSQVWGQNLHF. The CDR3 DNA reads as TGTGCCAGCAGCCAAGTATGGGGACAGAACCTCCACTTT.

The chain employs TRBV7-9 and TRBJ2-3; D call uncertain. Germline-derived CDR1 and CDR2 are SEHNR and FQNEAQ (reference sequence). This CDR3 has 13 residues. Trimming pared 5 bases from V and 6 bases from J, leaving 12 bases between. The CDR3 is CASSAPGVDTQYF. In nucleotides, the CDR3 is TGTGCCAGCAGCGCCCCTGGTGTGGATACGCAGTATTTT.

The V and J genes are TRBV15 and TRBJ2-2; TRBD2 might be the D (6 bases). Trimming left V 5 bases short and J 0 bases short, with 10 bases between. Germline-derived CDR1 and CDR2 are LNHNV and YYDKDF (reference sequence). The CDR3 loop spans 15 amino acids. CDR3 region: CATSSGVSNTGELFF. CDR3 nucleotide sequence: TGTGCCACCAGCTCGGGGGTTTCGAACACCGGGGAGCTGTTTTTT.

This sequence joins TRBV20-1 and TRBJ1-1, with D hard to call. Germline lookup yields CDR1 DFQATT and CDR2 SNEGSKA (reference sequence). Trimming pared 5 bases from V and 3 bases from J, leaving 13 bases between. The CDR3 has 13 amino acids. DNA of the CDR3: TGCAGTGCTCAAGCCGGGATGGACACTGAAGCTTTCTTT. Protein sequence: CSAQAGMDTEAFF.

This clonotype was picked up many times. The CDR3, as DNA: TGTGCCAGCAGCACACGAAACAGGGAAAACATTCAGTACTTC. Its translation is CASSTRNRENIQYF. The chain carries TRBV3-1 and TRBJ2-4; weak D call: TRBD1 (6 bases). The CDR3 runs to 14 residues. With 5 bases removed from V and 5 bases from J, the gap between germline ends came to 13 bases. The V gene's germline CDR1 is LGHDT and CDR2 YNNKEL (reference sequence). The full variable domain, its missing parts supplied by reference TRBV3-1 and TRBJ2-4, is DTAVSQTPKYLVTQMGNDKSIKCEQNLGHDTMYWYKQDSKKFLKIMFSYNNKELIINETVPNRFSPKSPDKAHLNLHINSLELGDSAVYFCASSTRNRENIQYFGAGTRLSVL.

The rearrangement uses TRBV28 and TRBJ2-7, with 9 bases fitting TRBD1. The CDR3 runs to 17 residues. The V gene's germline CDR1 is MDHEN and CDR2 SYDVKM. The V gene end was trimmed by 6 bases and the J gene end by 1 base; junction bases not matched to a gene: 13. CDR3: CASRALPPGQGSYEQYF. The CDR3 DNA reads TGTGCCAGCAGGGCGCTACCTCCGGGACAGGGTTCCTACGAGCAGTACTTC. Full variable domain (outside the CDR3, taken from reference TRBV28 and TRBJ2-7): DVKVTQSSRYLVKRTGEKVFLECVQDMDHENMFWYRQDPGLGLRLIYFSYDVKMKEKGDIPEGYSVSREKKERFSLILESASTNQTSMYLCASRALPPGQGSYEQYFGPGTRLTVT.